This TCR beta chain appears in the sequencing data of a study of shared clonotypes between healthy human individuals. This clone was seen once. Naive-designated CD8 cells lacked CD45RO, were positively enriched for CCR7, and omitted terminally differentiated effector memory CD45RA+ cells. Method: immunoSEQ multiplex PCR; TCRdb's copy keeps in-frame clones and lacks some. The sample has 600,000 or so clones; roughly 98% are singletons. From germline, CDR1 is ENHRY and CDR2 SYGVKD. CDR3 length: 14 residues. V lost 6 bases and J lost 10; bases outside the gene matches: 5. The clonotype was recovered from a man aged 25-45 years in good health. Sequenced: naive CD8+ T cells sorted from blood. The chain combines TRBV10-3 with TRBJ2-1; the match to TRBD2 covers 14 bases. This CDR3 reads CAISGTSGRGEQFF. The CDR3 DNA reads TGTGCCATCAGCGGGACTAGCGGGAGAGGGGAGCAGTTCTTC.